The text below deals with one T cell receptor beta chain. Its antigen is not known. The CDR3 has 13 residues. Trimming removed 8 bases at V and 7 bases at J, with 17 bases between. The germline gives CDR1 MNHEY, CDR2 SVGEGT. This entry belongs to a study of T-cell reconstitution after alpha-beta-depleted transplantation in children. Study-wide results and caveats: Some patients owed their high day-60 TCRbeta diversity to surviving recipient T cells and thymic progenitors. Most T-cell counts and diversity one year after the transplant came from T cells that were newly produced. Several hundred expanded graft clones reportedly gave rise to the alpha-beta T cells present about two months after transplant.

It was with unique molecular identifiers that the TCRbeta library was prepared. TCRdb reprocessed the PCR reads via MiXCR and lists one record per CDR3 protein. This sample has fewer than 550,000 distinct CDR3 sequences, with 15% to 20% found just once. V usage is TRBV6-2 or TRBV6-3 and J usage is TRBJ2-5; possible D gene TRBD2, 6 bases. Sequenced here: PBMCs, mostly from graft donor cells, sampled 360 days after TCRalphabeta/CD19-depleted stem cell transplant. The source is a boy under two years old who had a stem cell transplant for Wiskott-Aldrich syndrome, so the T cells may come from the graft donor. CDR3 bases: TGTGCCAGCCTTCTACGGGGGATGGGGACCCAGTACTTC. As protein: CASLLRGMGTQYF.